One and the same sample provided the 10 T cell receptor beta chains below, sequenced in a study of cytomegalovirus exposure and HLA in healthy donors. The study ran its PCR with 60 Vbeta and 13 Jbeta primers. The assay was immunoSEQ multiplex PCR, and TCRdb's table has in-frame clones only and misses some. The data contain more than 95,000 clones, over 70% of them singletons. Sequenced material: PBMCs. Receptors originate from a male donor in good health and CMV-seronegative.

The chain couples TRBV11-1 to TRBJ1-4; D is unresolved. In germline, CDR1 is SGHAT, CDR2 FQDESV (reference sequence). Trimming took 3 bases from V and 0 from J, leaving 5 bases between them. The CDR3 extends over 14 amino acids. The CDR3 DNA reads as TGTGCCAGCAGCTTCAGCGCAACTAATGAAAAACTGTTTTTT. It codes for CASSFSATNEKLFF.

This chain connects TRBV5-6 to TRBJ2-5; a weak D match, TRBD1 (5 bases). V lost 2 bases, J lost 4 bases, and 15 bases lay in between. The CDR3 is made up of 15 amino acids. The V gene's germline CDR1 is SGHDT and CDR2 YYEEEE. CDR3 DNA: TGTGCCAGCAGCTTTCGCCAGGGTTGGATAGAGACCCAGTACTTC. Protein sequence: CASSFRQGWIETQYF. The entire variable domain, with the rest obtained from reference TRBV5-6 and TRBJ2-5, is as follows: DAGVTQSPTHLIKTRGQQVTLRCSPKSGHDTVSWYQQALGQGPQFIFQYYEEEERQRGNFPDRFSGHQFPNYSSELNVNALLLGDSALYLCASSFRQGWIETQYFGPGTRLLVL.

This clone occurred once. This sequence joins TRBV7-2 and TRBJ2-7; the match to TRBD2 covers 10 bases. CDR1 is SGHTA, CDR2 FQGNSA, per germline. This CDR3 is built from 14 residues. The ends lost 4 bases at V and 0 bases at J; junction bases unmatched: 0. The CDR3 DNA reads TGTGCCAGCAGCTCTAGCGGGAGCTCCTACGAGCAGTACTTC. Its translation: CASSSSGSSYEQYF.

The rearrangement uses TRBV7-6 and TRBJ1-1, with D possibly TRBD1 on 5 matching bases. CDR3 size: 15 residues. V was clipped by 1 base and J by 1 base, with 10 bases between them. CDR1 is SGHVS, CDR2 FNYEAQ, per germline. The CDR3 spells CASSLGGGGNTEAFF. In nucleotides, the CDR3 is TGTGCCAGCAGCTTAGGCGGGGGGGGGAACACTGAAGCTTTCTTT. The variable domain in full, completed from reference TRBV7-6 and TRBJ1-1, reads GAGVSQSPRYKVTKRGQDVALRCDPISGHVSLYWYRQALGQGPEFLTYFNYEAQQDKSGLPNDRFSAERPEGSISTLTIQRTEQRDSAMYRCASSLGGGGNTEAFFGQGTRLTVV.

The chain carries TRBV4-1 and TRBJ2-5; the match to TRBD2 covers 15 bases. Germline CDR1 MGHRA, CDR2 YSYEKL. The V and J ends lost 5 bases and 2 bases, in that order; junction bases with no gene match: 6. This CDR3 is 17 amino acids long. For the CDR3, the DNA is TGCGCCAGCAGCTCCGGACTAGCGGGAGGGCTACAAGAGACCCAGTACTTC. Translating gives CASSSGLAGGLQETQYF.

This clone was counted at least ten times. The CDR3 DNA sequence: TGTGCCAGTAGTCCAACAGGGGCGCTCCGGGACGGGGACAGCTCCTACGAGCAGTACTTC. It yields the protein CASSPTGALRDGDSSYEQYF. V gene TRBV19 combines with J gene TRBJ2-7; 7 nucleotides match TRBD1. The CDR3 contains 20 residues. V shed 5 bases, J shed 0 bases, and the junction held 22 bases outside the gene matches. CDR1 LNHDA and CDR2 SQIVND come from the germline V gene (reference sequence).

The rearrangement uses TRBV4-1 and TRBJ2-6, with a tentative D call TRBD1 (5 bases). The CDR3 spans 16 residues. Germline lookup yields CDR1 MGHRA and CDR2 YSYEKL. V lost 0 bases to trimming and J lost 3 bases, with 9 bases between them. This chain's CDR3 is CASSQDQGNGANVLTF. CDR3 sequence (DNA): TGCGCCAGCAGCCAAGACCAGGGTAATGGGGCCAACGTCCTGACTTTC.

The chain joins TRBV4-3 to TRBJ2-7, with TRBD2 identical over 13 bases. CDR3 size: 20 residues. V trimming: 0 bases; J trimming: 3 bases; junction bases outside the gene matches: 14. Germline values: CDR1 LGHNA, CDR2 YSLEER. CDR3 bases: TGCGCCAGCAGCCAAGAAGGTCCCGGTCTACTAGCGGGAGGGCTCTACGAGCAGTACTTC. Protein product: CASSQEGPGLLAGGLYEQYF.

The V gene is TRBV5-4, the J gene TRBJ2-5; TRBD2 aligns across 11 bases. V lost 3 bases to trimming and J lost 5 bases; unmatched junction nucleotides: 15. The CDR3 totals 18 residues. The germline V gene has CDR1 SGHNT and CDR2 YYREEE (reference sequence). CDR3 in DNA: TGTGCCAGCAGCTCCGACTTTAGCGGGAGGGCCGCCCTGGAGACCCAGTACTTC. The encoded protein is CASSSDFSGRAALETQYF.

This clone appeared once. This specimen includes other DNA sequences encoding the same CDR3. The rearrangement links TRBV29-1 to TRBJ2-5; 11 positions agree with TRBD2. V lost 8 bases, J lost 1 base, and 6 bases stayed unmatched. This CDR3 has 14 residues. The germline CDR1 and CDR2 sequences are SQVTM and ANQGSEA. CDR3 bases: TGCAGCTCAGGGACTAGCGGAACCCAAGAGACCCAGTACTTC. Its translation is CSSGTSGTQETQYF.